This T cell receptor (beta chain) was identified in a study of T cell repertoires in cytomegalovirus infection. Study at large: Evidence of both CMV infection and a matching HLA type came from public TCR beta signatures. Overall study findings and caveats: Dominant in the ex vivo response were TCR beta clonotypes restricted by HLA-C and specific for CMV.

Regarding this clonotype: Antigen specificity is unknown.

TCRdb independently ran MiXCR on the reads; one entry per CDR3 protein. The table includes about 470,000 distinct CDR3 sequences, 40% to 50% detected once. Trimming stripped 7 bases from V and 8 bases from J, with 17 bases between. This CDR3 comprises 13 residues. CDR1 is MNHNY, CDR2 SVGAGI, per germline (reference sequence). This specimen was cultured PBMCs, taken from culture after CMV antigen stimulation. The chain combines TRBV6-6 with TRBJ1-1, with TRBD1 as a possible D gene (6 bases). The receptor was derived from a human donor in good health (CMV status not recorded). Some clones in this sample may be carry-over from other donors' samples. Written as DNA, the CDR3 is TGTGCCAGCACCCTACCTGGGACAATCGAAGCTTTCTTT. This gives the protein CASTLPGTIEAFF.